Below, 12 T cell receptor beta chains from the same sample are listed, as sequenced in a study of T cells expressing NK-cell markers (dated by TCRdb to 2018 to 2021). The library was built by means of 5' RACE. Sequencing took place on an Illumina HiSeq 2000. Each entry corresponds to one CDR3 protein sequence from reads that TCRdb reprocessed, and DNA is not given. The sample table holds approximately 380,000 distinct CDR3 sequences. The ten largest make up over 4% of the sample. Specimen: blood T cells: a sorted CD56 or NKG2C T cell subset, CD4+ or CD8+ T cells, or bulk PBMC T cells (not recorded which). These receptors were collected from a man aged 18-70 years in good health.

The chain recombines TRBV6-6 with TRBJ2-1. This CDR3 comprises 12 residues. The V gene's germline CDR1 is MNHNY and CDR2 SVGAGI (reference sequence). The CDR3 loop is CASSYKDFEQFF.

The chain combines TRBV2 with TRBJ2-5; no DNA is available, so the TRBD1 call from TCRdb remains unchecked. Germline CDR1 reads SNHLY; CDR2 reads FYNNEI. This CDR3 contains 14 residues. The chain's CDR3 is CASTIGHQQETQYF.

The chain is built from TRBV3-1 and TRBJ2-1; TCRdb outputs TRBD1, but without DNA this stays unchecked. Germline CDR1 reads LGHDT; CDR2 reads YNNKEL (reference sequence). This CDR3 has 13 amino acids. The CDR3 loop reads CASSPDRVRGQFF.

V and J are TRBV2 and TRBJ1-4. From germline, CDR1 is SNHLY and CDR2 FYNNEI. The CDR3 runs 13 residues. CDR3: CASAADRNEKLFF.

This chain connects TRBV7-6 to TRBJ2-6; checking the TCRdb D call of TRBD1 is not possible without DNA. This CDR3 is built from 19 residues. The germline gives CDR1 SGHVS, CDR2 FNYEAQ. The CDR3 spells CASSLDIGRISSGANVLTF.

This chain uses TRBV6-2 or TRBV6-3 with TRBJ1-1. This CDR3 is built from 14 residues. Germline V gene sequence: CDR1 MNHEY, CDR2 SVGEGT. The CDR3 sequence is CASARGQTLTEAFF.

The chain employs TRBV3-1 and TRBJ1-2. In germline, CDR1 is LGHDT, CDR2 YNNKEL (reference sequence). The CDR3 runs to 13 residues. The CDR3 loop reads CASSQGGLRGYTF.

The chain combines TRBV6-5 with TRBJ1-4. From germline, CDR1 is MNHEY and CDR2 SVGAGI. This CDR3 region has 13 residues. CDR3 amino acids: CASSYSLLEQLFF.

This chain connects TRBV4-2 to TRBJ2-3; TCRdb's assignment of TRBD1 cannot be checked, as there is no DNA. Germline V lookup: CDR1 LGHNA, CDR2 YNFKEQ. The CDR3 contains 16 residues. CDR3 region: CASSQDYQGVTDTQYF.

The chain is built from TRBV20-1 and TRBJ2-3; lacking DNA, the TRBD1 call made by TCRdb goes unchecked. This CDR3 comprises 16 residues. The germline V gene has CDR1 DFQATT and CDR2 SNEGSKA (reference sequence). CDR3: CSASRLRQGVTDTQYF.

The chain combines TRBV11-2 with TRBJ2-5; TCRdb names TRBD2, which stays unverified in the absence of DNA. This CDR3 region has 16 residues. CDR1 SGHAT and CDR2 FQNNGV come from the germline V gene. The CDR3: CASSSGAGALQETQYF.

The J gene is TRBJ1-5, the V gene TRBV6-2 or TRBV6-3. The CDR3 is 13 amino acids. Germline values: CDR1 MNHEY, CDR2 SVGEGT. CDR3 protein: CASKFRYNQPQHF.